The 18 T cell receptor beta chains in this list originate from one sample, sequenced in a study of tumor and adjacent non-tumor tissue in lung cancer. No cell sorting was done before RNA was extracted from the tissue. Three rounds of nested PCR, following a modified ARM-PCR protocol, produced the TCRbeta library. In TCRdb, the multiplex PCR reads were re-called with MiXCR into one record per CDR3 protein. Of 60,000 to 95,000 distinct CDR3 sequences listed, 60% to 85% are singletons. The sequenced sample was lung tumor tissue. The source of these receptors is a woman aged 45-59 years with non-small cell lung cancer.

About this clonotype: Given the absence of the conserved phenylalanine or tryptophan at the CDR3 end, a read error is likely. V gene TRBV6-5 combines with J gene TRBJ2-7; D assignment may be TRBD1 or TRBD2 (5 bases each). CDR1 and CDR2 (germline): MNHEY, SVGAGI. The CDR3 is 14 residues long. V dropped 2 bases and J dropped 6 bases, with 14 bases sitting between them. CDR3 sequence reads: CASSYPGHGGEQYI. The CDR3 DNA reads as TGTGCCAGCAGTTACCCAGGACATGGGGGCGAGCAGTACATA.

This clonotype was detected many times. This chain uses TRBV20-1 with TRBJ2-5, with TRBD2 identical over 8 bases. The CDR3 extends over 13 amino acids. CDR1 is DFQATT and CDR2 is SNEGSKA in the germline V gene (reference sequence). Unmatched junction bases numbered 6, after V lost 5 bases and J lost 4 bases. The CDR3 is CSARTSIGETQYF. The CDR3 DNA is TGCAGTGCTCGGACTAGCATTGGAGAGACCCAGTACTTC.

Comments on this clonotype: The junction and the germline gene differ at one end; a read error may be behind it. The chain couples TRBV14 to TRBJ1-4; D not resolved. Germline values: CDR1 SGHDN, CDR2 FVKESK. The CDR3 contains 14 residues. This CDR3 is CASSQDHAERKLFF. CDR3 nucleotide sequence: TGTGCCAGTAGCCAAGACCACGCAGAGAGAAAACTGTTTTTT.

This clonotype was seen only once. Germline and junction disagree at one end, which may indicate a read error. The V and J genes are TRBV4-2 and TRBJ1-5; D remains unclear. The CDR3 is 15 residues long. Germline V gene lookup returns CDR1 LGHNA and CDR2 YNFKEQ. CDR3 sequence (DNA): TGTGCCAGCTGCCAAGACCTCACTAGCAATCAGCTCCAGCATTTC. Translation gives CASCQDLTSNQLQHF.

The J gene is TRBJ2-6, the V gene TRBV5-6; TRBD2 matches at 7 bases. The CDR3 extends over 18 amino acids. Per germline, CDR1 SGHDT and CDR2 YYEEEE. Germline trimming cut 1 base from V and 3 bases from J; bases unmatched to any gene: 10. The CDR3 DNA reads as TGTGCCAGCAGCTTGTTGCCGGCGGGAGTGAGTGGGGCCAACGTCCTGACTTTC. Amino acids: CASSLLPAGVSGANVLTF.

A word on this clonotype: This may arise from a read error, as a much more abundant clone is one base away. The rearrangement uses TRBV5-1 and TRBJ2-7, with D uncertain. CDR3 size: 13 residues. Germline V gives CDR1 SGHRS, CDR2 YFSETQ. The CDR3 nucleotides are TGCGCCAACAGCTTGCGGAGTCTTTACGAGCAGTACTTC. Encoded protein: CANSLRSLYEQYF.

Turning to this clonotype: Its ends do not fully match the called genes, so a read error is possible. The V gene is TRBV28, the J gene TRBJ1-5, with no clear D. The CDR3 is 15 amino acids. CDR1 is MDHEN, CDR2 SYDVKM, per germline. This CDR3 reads CDSSWPRYSNQPQHF. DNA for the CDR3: TGTGACAGCAGTTGGCCTCGGTATAGCAATCAGCCCCAGCATTTT.

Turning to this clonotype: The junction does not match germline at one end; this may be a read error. For the CDR3, the DNA is TGCGCCAACAGCGGAGGGGAGGGCCGGGGCACAGCTACGCAATATTTT. Protein sequence: CANSGGEGRGTATQYF. The J gene is TRBJ2-3, the V gene TRBV10-2, with 7 nucleotides matching TRBD2. In germline, CDR1 is WSHSY, CDR2 SAAADI. The length of the CDR3 is 16 residues.

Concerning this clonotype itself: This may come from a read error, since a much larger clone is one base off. This CDR3 reads CAWSMKGDQPQHF. The CDR3 DNA reads as TGTGCCTGGAGTATGAAGGGCGATCAGCCCCAGCATTTT. The rearrangement joins TRBV30 to TRBJ1-5, with D unresolved. V was pared by 2 bases and J by 5 bases, with 10 bases between. There are 13 residues in the CDR3. In germline, CDR1 is GTSNPN, CDR2 SVGIG (reference sequence).

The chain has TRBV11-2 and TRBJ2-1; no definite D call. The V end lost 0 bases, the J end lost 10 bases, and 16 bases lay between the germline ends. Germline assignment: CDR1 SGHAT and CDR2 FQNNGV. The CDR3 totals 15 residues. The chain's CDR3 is CASSLESIENHEQFF. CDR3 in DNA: TGTGCCAGCAGCTTAGAATCTATCGAGAATCACGAGCAGTTCTTC.

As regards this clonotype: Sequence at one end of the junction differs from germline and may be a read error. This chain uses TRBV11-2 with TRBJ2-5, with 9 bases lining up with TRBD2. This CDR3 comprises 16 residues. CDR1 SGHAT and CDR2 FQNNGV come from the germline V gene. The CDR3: CASSPSTGTSLETEYF. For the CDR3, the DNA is TGTGCCAGCAGCCCCAGTACCGGGACTAGCCTGGAGACCGAGTACTTC.

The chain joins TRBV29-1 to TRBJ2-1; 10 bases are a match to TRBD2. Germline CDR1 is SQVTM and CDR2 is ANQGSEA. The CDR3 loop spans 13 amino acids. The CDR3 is CVAKKREGREQFF. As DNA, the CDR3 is TGCGTCGCCAAGAAGCGGGAGGGACGTGAGCAGTTCTTC.

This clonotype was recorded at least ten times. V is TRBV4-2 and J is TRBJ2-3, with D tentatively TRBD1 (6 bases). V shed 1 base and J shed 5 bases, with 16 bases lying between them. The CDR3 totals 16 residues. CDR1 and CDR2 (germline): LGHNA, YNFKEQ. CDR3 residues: CASSQAGQGKGDTQYF. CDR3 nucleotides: TGTGCCAGCAGCCAAGCGGGGCAGGGGAAAGGAGATACGCAGTATTTT.

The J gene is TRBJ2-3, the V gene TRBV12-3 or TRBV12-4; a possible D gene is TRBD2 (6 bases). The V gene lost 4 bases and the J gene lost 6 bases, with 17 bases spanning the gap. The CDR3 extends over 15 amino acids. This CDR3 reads CASSSPGLFTDTQYF. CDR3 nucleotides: TGTGCCAGCAGTTCCCCGGGACTCTTCACGGATACGCAGTATTTT.

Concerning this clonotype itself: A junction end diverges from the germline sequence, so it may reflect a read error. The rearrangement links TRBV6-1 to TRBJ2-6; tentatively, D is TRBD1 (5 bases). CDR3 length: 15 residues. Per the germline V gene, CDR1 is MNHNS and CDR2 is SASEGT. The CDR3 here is CASTERSSGAKVLTF. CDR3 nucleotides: TGTGCCAGCACTGAACGGTCCTCTGGGGCCAAGGTCCTGACTTTC.

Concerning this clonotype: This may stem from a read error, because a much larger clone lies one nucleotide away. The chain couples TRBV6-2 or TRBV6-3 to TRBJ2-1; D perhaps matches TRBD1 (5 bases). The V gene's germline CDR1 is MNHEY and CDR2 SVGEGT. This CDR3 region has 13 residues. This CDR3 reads CTSRGHTGVEQFF. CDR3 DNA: TGTACCAGCAGAGGTCACACAGGCGTTGAGCAGTTCTTC.

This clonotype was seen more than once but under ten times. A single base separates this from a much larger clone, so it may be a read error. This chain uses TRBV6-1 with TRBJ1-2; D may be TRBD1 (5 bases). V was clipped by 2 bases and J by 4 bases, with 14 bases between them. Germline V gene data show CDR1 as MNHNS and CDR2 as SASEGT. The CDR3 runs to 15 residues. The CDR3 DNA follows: TGTGCCAGCAGTGAACTCGAGACAGCCTTCTATGGCTACACCTTC. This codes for CASSELETAFYGYTF.

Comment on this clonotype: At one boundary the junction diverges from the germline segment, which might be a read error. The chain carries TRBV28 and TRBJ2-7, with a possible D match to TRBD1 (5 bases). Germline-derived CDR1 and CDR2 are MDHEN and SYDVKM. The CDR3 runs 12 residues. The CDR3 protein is CASSPPQGPLHF. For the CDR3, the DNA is TGTGCTAGCAGTCCCCCCCAGGGCCCCCTCCACTTC.